This TCR beta chain was profiled in a study of a mutant IDH1 vaccine in newly diagnosed glioma. On the study more broadly: Commencement of vaccination occurred 4-6 weeks following radiotherapy alone, or concurrently with temozolomide cycles. Study-wide findings and caveats: Whatever changes occurred in top peripheral T cell clonotypes seemed unrelated to pseudoprogression.

Note on this clone: What it binds is unknown.

Specified time point: week 5, during vaccination. A single vaccine dose contained 300 ug of mutant IDH1 20-mer peptide, and topical imiquimod was used with it. Diagnosis in the donors showed new WHO grade 3 or 4 astrocytomas that were IDH1-mutant and ATRX-lost. The protocol was immunoSEQ multiplex PCR, while the TCRdb copy is restricted to in-frame clones and leaves out a portion. The sample holds over 55,000 clones; 82% are singletons and the top ten take approximately 2.8%. Sequences were derived from PBMCs, sampled from a glioma patient whose treatment included an IDH1 peptide vaccine. The clonotype originates from a young woman with glioma. Some clones in this sample may be carry-over from other donors' samples.

The CDR3 sequence: CASSVTGSYGYTF. CDR3 in DNA: TGTGCCAGCAGCGTAACAGGGTCCTATGGCTACACCTTC. The chain joins TRBV25-1 to TRBJ1-2; the D gene is possibly TRBD1 (6 bases). The CDR3 consists of 13 residues. The germline V gene encodes CDR1 MGHDK and CDR2 SYGVNS. The V and J ends lost 6 bases and 4 bases respectively, with 12 bases between them.